In this sample, the clone carrying this T cell receptor beta chain turned up a few times. Trimming cost V 8 bases and J 6 bases; bases outside gene matches: 13. This CDR3 region has 15 residues. The data derive from a study of response to subunit inactivated influenza vaccine. TCRdb analysed the RT-PCR reads with MiXCR anew, one entry per CDR3 protein. The sample lists 600,000 to 850,000 distinct CDR3 sequences; about 14% were seen once. The gene calls are TRBV12-3 or TRBV12-4 and TRBJ2-1; 7 nucleotides agree with TRBD2. The specimen comprised PBMCs from blood, sampled 14 to 15 days before vaccination. The sequence was collected from a man over 45 who received an inactivated influenza vaccine. The CDR3 region has the DNA TGTGCCAGCCGGGAGGCTACCCGTCAAGTCAATGAGCAGTTCTTC. Amino acids: CASREATRQVNEQFF.